This T cell receptor beta chain was captured by sequencing in a study of regulatory T cells in long-lasting Graves disease (dated by TCRdb to the early 2020s). With regard to the full study: Antithyroid drugs had been taken for less than 3 months by newly diagnosed Graves' disease patients. This study used TCR sequencing and RNA sequencing of peripheral blood to compare persistent Graves' disease patients against newly diagnosed Graves' disease patients. The study was conducted in China and was registered as a clinical trial. TCR sequencing covered some 13 persistent and roughly 20 newly diagnosed Graves' disease patients, around 33 samples in total. On the study overall, not on this receptor specifically: Because the primary lesion, thyroid tissue, could not be accessed, the study looked at peripheral blood alone. Patients with persistent disease shared more public clonotypes (approximately 2,500) than newly diagnosed patients did (approximately 970). Persistent Graves' disease patients showed lower TCR Shannon entropy and fewer highly expanded clones than newly diagnosed patients, suggesting clonal expansion. Preferential use of TRBV28, TRBJ1-2 and TRBJ2-5 was observed in persistent disease, whereas TRBV20-1 and TRBJ2-1 were favored in newly diagnosed disease. The authors acknowledged the small sample size as a limitation that may reduce accuracy. Sequencing and analysis were limited to the TCR beta chain.

CDR1 and CDR2 were assigned from the germline V gene (reference sequence) as SEHNR and FQNEAQ. The CDR3 spans 16 residues, from the cysteine through the phenylalanine. Left in the record is the CDR3 DNA by itself, 48 bases read in frame from the first base. Trimming leaves V shorter by 1 base and J shorter by 10 bases, with the junction holding 9 bases beyond the gene matches. The table lists this clonotype with many counts. Its antigen is currently not known. Qualities for individual bases were not recorded, and no much larger clone is one base off. Explained via the paper, the time point label denotes: newly diagnosed GD, antithyroid drugs for less than 3 months. RNA was extracted from PBMCs in TRIzol for both TCR sequencing and RNA sequencing. The diagnosis of Graves' disease was made according to American Thyroid Association guidelines. Patients were recruited from an endocrinology department in Xi'an, China. From each patient, 7.5 to 9.5 milliliters of peripheral blood was collected into an EDTA anticoagulant tube. Ficoll Paque Plus density gradient separation was used to isolate PBMCs, and no further T cell sorting was performed. An Agilent 2100 Bioanalyzer and agarose gel were used to assess RNA quality, and a NanoDrop 2000 was used to measure RNA concentration.

Libraries came from multiplex PCR. Sequencing relied on an Illumina HiSeq 4000. iRepertoire HTBI primers and Arm-PCR amplification of CDR3 regions were used to construct TCR beta libraries. Before sequencing, the PCR products went through gel purification. Regarding the original processing steps: Gene usage analysis of CDR3 amino acid clonotypes relied on the approximately 60 TRBV and over 13 TRBJ segments identified across samples. COPE and FqMerger were used to merge filtered high-quality paired reads into contigs. BLAST was used to align contigs to the IMGT TRBV, TRBD and TRBJ reference genes, and CDR3 was defined following IMGT. Any clonotype with a frequency above 0.1% was classified as a highly expanded clone. Shannon entropy served as the measure of repertoire diversity, while the Gini coefficient captured V-J evenness. A clonotype found in more than one individual was treated as public. TCRdb cleaned the public reads at Q25 with fastp, built clones with MiXCR and kept in-frame beta chains. Identical CDR3 proteins give one entry, which carries the most common genes and DNA. Here the V and J calls rest on TCRdb's processing, not on the authors' analysis. This sample is represented by hundreds of thousands of distinct CDR3 sequences; approximately 15% of them were singletons. The ten largest clones add up to 25% to 30% of the sample.

The sample also formed part of further work on T cells in Graves' hyperthyroidism and ophthalmopathy. The second publication reports: Stable Graves' hyperthyroidism was defined as no progression to ophthalmopathy during 18 months of follow-up. The hyperthyroidism patients were between 18 and 65 years old and newly diagnosed, with a disease duration of less than 2 months. The study excluded patients with uncontrolled infections, other autoimmune diseases, pregnancy or lactation. Diagnoses relied on clinical symptoms, serum thyroxine and TRAb, thyroid ultrasound and orbital computed tomography. A first-round RT-PCR of the TCR CDR3 used the HTBI primer set with the Qiagen OneStep RT-PCR kit. Most expanded thyroid clonotypes (frequency above 0.001) were also detected in blood, suggesting blood repertoires may reflect thyroid immune responses. In cross-validation, a model built on a 13 V-J signature told ophthalmopathy apart from stable hyperthyroidism with approximately 90% sensitivity and approximately 81% specificity, and in testing the same model reached 80%/75%. In validation, progression to ophthalmopathy was predicted by the model with almost 71% sensitivity and roughly 76% specificity, a median of 6.5 months before onset. To identify TCR V-J signatures that set the groups apart, the researchers used a discovery cohort of more than 95 patients, made up of about 44 with Graves' ophthalmopathy and some 58 with stable Graves' hyperthyroidism. An independent validation cohort of under 20 hyperthyroidism patients and over 15 patients who later progressed to ophthalmopathy tested prospective prediction of ophthalmopathy. The approximately 90 discovery patients were randomly split 7:3 into training and test sets. In roughly six Graves' hyperthyroidism patients, the study also compared T-cell repertoires from thyroid tissue with T-cell repertoires from blood. Following sampling, methimazole starting at 30 mg daily was given to hyperthyroidism patients, and high-dose intravenous methylprednisolone was given to ophthalmopathy patients. The libraries were constructed in a second round of multiplex PCR and then size-selected and purified. The libraries were sequenced on an Illumina HiSeq2000 using paired-end 100 bp reads. SOAPnuke was used to process the raw data, with reads discarded if the reads contained adapters or uncalled bases, had a mean Phred below 15, or lacked an exact constant-primer or identifier match. High-quality paired reads were merged using COPE v1.2.5, and each unique nucleotide sequence was defined as a clonotype. MiTCR v1.1 was used to align clonotypes to the IMGT TRBV, TRBD and TRBJ reference segments. The analysis included only V-J combinations with a frequency above 0.0001, which together covered more than 98% of the repertoires. The TCS score was defined as the ratio of F50 (clonal expansion) to E x V (chaos), calculated using BLOSUM62-based TCRdist between CDR3 peptides within each V-J. Welch's t-statistics and random forest reduced 450 to 600 V-J features to 13, which were used in a naive Bayes classifier (R e1071). Sample size was not statistically predetermined, and blinding of investigators to group allocation was not performed. The paper reports TCR Vbeta CDR3 sequencing of fewer than 150 peripheral blood samples: some 44 ophthalmopathy, fewer than 80 hyperthyroidism and roughly 17 progressor patients.

The sequence is built from TRBV7-9 and TRBJ2-3; 12 bases in the middle match TRBD2. The starting material was peripheral blood mononuclear cells (PBMCs), obtained at new diagnosis, from a patient treated with antithyroid drugs. This receptor was taken from a man in his forties with Graves disease. Donor details come from another sample of the same person, matched by shared clones. The CDR3 here reads CASSLELLAGGPAQYF. The nucleotides are TGTGCCAGCAGCTTAGAGTTGCTAGCGGGGGGGCCTGCGCAGTATTTT.